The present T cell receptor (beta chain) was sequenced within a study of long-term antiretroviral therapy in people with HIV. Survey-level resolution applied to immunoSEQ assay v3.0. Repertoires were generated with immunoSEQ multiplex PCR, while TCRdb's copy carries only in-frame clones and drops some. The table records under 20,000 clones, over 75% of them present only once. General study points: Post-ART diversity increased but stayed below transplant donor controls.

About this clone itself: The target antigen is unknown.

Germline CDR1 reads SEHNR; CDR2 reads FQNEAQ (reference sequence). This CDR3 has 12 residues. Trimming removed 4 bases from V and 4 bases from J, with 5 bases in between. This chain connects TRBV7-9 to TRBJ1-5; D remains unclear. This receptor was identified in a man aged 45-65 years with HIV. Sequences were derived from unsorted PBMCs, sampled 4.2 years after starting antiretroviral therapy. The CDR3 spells CASSSLNQPQHF. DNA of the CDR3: TGTGCCAGCAGCTCCTTAAATCAGCCCCAGCATTTT.